A single sample is the source of the 21 T cell receptor beta chains below, sequenced in a study of T cells in Graves' hyperthyroidism and ophthalmopathy. The CDR3 regions of TCR beta were amplified from RNA transcripts. An initial round of RT-PCR targeting the TCR CDR3 relied on the HTBI primer set. A single record per CDR3 protein comes from TCRdb applying MiXCR to the multiplex PCR reads. The sample lists roughly 700,000 distinct CDR3 sequences; 13% to 15% were seen once. Sequencing was performed on blood. The origin of the receptors is a woman in her late teens or twenties with Graves' hyperthyroidism.

This clonotype was seen at least ten times. This chain uses TRBV7-8 with TRBJ1-2; 9 positions match TRBD1. This CDR3 region has 13 residues. Losses at the gene ends were 5 bases for V and 8 bases for J; bases not matched to a gene: 6. Germline V lookup: CDR1 SGHVS, CDR2 FQNEAQ. CDR3 in amino acids: CASSKQGAGGYTF. DNA for the CDR3: TGTGCCAGCAGCAAACAGGGGGCGGGCGGCTACACCTTC. The full variable domain, completed using reference TRBV7-8 and TRBJ1-2, is GAGVSQSPRYKVAKRGQDVALRCDPISGHVSLFWYQQALGQGPEFLTYFQNEAQLDKSGLPSDRFFAERPEGSVSTLKIQRTQQEDSAVYLCASSKQGAGGYTFGSGTRLTVV.

This clonotype was picked up a small number of times. This chain links TRBV30 with TRBJ1-1; D unclear. The CDR3 runs to 13 residues. Trimming stripped 3 bases from V and 1 base from J, with 9 bases between. CDR1 GTSNPN and CDR2 SVGIG come from the germline V gene (reference sequence). This CDR3 is CAWRSQENTEAFF. CDR3 DNA sequence: TGTGCCTGGAGAAGTCAGGAGAACACTGAAGCTTTCTTT.

This clonotype came up many times. As DNA, the CDR3 is TGTGCCAGCAGTTTCGGGACAGGGGAATGGTCGGTCGAGCAGTACTTC. Its translation: CASSFGTGEWSVEQYF. The chain has TRBV12-3 or TRBV12-4 and TRBJ2-7, with TRBD1 matching 10 bases. V shed 3 bases and J 6 bases; nucleotides not matched to a gene: 11. There are 16 residues in the CDR3.

At least ten counts were recorded for this clonotype. This rearrangement joins TRBV30 to TRBJ1-1; a weak D match, TRBD1 (5 bases). Per germline, CDR1 GTSNPN and CDR2 SVGIG (reference sequence). Trimming shortened V by 4 bases and J by 4 bases, and 13 bases separated the two germline ends. This CDR3 is 13 amino acids long. The DNA for the CDR3 is TGTGCCTGGAACCGGGGCGAGAGCACTGAAGCTTTCTTT. Protein: CAWNRGESTEAFF.

This clonotype was observed a few times. The genes are TRBV29-1 and TRBJ2-7, with no clear D. Trimming cost V 7 bases and J 0 bases, with 13 bases left between them. CDR1 SQVTM and CDR2 ANQGSEA come from the germline V gene. The CDR3 extends over 13 amino acids. As DNA, the CDR3 is TGCAGCGGGGTGCCCTCAGACTCCTACGAGCAGTACTTC. Protein product: CSGVPSDSYEQYF.

This clonotype was found a few times. This chain links TRBV19 with TRBJ2-5, with D perhaps being TRBD1 or TRBD2 (5 bases each). CDR1 and CDR2 (germline): LNHDA, SQIVND (reference sequence). The CDR3 is 16 residues long. Trimming took 6 bases from V and 1 from J, leaving 18 bases between them. CDR3 amino acids: CASSVALGPIQETQYF. The CDR3 region has the DNA TGTGCCAGTAGCGTGGCGCTGGGACCCATCCAAGAGACCCAGTACTTC.

This clonotype showed up many times. The chain couples TRBV11-1 to TRBJ1-1; D is unresolved. V gave up 4 bases and J gave up 4 bases, with 13 bases separating them. Germline values: CDR1 SGHAT, CDR2 FQDESV (reference sequence). The CDR3 covers 14 residues. The CDR3 coding sequence is TGTGCCAGCAGCTATCGGGCCGGGATCACTGAAGCTTTCTTT. This gives the protein CASSYRAGITEAFF. The entire variable domain, with the rest obtained from reference TRBV11-1 and TRBJ1-1, is as follows: EAEVAQSPRYKITEKSQAVAFWCDPISGHATLYWYRQILGQGPELLVQFQDESVVDDSQLPKDRFSAERLKGVDSTLKIQPAELGDSAMYLCASSYRAGITEAFFGQGTRLTVV.

This clonotype has a count of ten or more. The chain combines TRBV27 with TRBJ1-2; the D gene is possibly TRBD1 (6 bases). The CDR3 has 13 residues. Germline CDR1 and CDR2: MNHEY and SMNVEV (reference sequence). The V end lost 6 bases, the J end lost 5 bases, and 13 bases lay between the germline ends. The CDR3 nucleotides are TGTGCCAGCAGGGAACAGACAGGATATGGCTACACCTTC. It is translated as CASREQTGYGYTF.

This clonotype was found many times. The chain employs TRBV6-5 and TRBJ1-1; D gene ambiguous. The CDR3 has 13 amino acids. Germline-derived CDR1 and CDR2 are MNHEY and SVGAGI. V gave up 0 bases and J gave up 2 bases, with 4 bases separating them. CDR3 amino acids: CASSYSTNTEAFF. CDR3 DNA sequence: TGTGCCAGCAGTTACTCGACAAACACTGAAGCTTTCTTT.

This clonotype was found many times. This chain links TRBV19 with TRBJ1-1; 9 bases are shared with TRBD1. This CDR3 spans 16 amino acids. J was trimmed by 2 bases and V by 4 bases; bases with no gene match: 8. CDR1 and CDR2 from the germline V gene are LNHDA and SQIVND (reference sequence). CDR3 sequence reads: CASSTSPGQGNTEAFF. The DNA of the CDR3 is TGTGCCAGTAGTACCTCTCCGGGACAGGGAAACACTGAAGCTTTCTTT.

This clonotype was detected many times. The chain links TRBV11-2 to TRBJ2-7; 9 bases align to TRBD2. V trimming: 10 bases; J trimming: 1 base; junction bases outside the gene matches: 11. Germline V gives CDR1 SGHAT, CDR2 FQNNGV. The CDR3 has 15 amino acids. The CDR3 loop reads CATRDRGLASYEQYF. As DNA, the CDR3 is TGTGCCACCAGAGATAGGGGACTAGCTTCCTACGAGCAGTACTTC.

This clonotype appeared many times. The chain employs TRBV7-8 and TRBJ2-1; weak D call: TRBD1 (6 bases). The CDR3 is made up of 15 amino acids. Germline V gene sequence: CDR1 SGHVS, CDR2 FQNEAQ. V was cut by 0 bases and J by 9 bases, with 15 bases left in between. The CDR3 DNA is TGTGCCAGCAGCTTAGCGGTCCCAGGGGCCCCTGAGCAGTTCTTC. Encoded protein: CASSLAVPGAPEQFF.

This clonotype was seen more than once but under ten times. This chain joins TRBV14 and TRBJ2-5, with TRBD2 matching over 7 bases. The junction had 3 bases not matched to a gene; V was cut back by 3 bases and J by 5 bases. The CDR3 runs 13 residues. Germline CDR1 reads SGHDN; CDR2 reads FVKESK. The DNA for the CDR3 is TGTGCCAGCAGCCAGCGGGAGTTGGAGACCCAGTACTTC. This sequence encodes CASSQRELETQYF.

This clonotype was picked up many times. This rearrangement joins TRBV27 to TRBJ2-7, with 11 bases that match TRBD1. This CDR3 spans 15 amino acids. Germline loops: CDR1 MNHEY, CDR2 SMNVEV (reference sequence). The ends lost 5 bases at V and 3 bases at J; junction bases unmatched: 6. CDR3 amino acids: CASSASGTGGYEQYF. As DNA, the CDR3 is TGTGCCAGCAGTGCCTCCGGGACAGGGGGCTACGAGCAGTACTTC.

This clonotype has more than one count but fewer than ten. This CDR3 is CASSQWTVGYNSPLHF. The CDR3, as DNA: TGTGCCAGCAGCCAGTGGACAGTCGGTTATAATTCACCCCTCCACTTT. The V call is TRBV3-1, the J call TRBJ1-6, with D maybe TRBD1 (6 bases). CDR1 LGHDT and CDR2 YNNKEL come from the germline V gene (reference sequence). The CDR3 is 16 residues long. V dropped 3 bases and J dropped 4 bases, with 13 bases sitting between them.

The chain links TRBV4-3 to TRBJ2-3; a weak D match, TRBD2 (6 bases). The CDR3 is made up of 17 amino acids. Germline CDR1 is LGHNA and CDR2 is YSLEER. Trimming removed 3 bases from V and 6 bases from J, with 22 bases in between. CDR3 region: CASSHIPGAQVGDTQYF. Here the CDR3 DNA reads TGCGCCAGCAGCCACATTCCGGGAGCCCAGGTTGGGGATACGCAGTATTTT.

Only a few counts were recorded for this clonotype. Germline is not matched at one junction end, which may reflect a read error. The chain has TRBV24-1 and TRBJ1-5, with D possibly matching TRBD1 (6 bases). The CDR3 contains 14 residues. Germline lookup yields CDR1 KGHDR and CDR2 SFDVKD. CDR3: CATSDGGRKQPQHF. CDR3 nucleotide sequence: TGTGCCACCAGTGATGGGGGGCGCAAGCAGCCCCAGCATTTT.

This clonotype was counted between two and nine times. The chain combines TRBV9 with TRBJ2-7; 8 bases agree with TRBD2. The CDR3 length is 14 residues. V lost 3 bases, J lost 7 bases, and 9 bases stayed unmatched. The germline CDR1 and CDR2 sequences are SGDLS and YYNGEE. The DNA of the CDR3 is TGTGCCAGCAGCGCCGCCGGGGGGGACTATGAGCAGTACTTC. This sequence encodes CASSAAGGDYEQYF.

This chain connects TRBV9 to TRBJ1-6; TRBD1 might be the D (5 bases). The CDR3 length is 14 residues. Germline loops: CDR1 SGDLS, CDR2 YYNGEE. The V end lost 7 bases, the J end lost 10 bases, and 18 bases lay between the germline ends. CDR3 DNA sequence: TGTGCCAGCTCCACGGAGGGGCTAAGATCACCCCTCCACTTT. Protein sequence: CASSTEGLRSPLHF.

The chain has TRBV6-2 or TRBV6-3 and TRBJ1-2, with D unresolved. Between the trimmed V and J ends, which lost 6 bases and 8 bases, there was a span of 16 bases. Germline CDR1 MNHEY, CDR2 SVGEGT. The CDR3 extends over 13 amino acids. In DNA, the CDR3 is TGTGCCAGCAGGCTAGACATGGCTGGCGGCTACACCTTC. As protein: CASRLDMAGGYTF.

This clonotype was counted a few times. CDR3 loop: CASRPLTDSPLHF. The CDR3 nucleotides read TGTGCCAGTAGACCCCTAACGGATTCACCCCTCCACTTT. The chain recombines TRBV6-1 with TRBJ1-6; D is undetermined. The germline V and J ends were trimmed by 9 bases and 8 bases, with 14 bases remaining between them. The CDR3 has 13 amino acids. Germline values: CDR1 MNHNS, CDR2 SASEGT.